This TCR beta chain was sequenced in a study of T-cell memory formation after mild COVID-19. The overall study: TCR clusters were mostly confined to one donor each. Findings and caveats of the study: Some SARS-CoV-2-responding clones were already detected in memory before infection.

V lost 0 bases to trimming and J lost 0 bases; unmatched junction nucleotides: 9. CDR3 size: 19 residues. Per germline, CDR1 SGHDT and CDR2 YYEEEE. As for this clonotype: Antigen: not known.

One entry per CDR3 protein results from TCRdb running MiXCR on the 5' RACE reads. The sample records 450,000 to 650,000 distinct CDR3 sequences, roughly 18% being singletons. The sequence was collected from an adult woman who had mild COVID-19 (a few samples of this study predate the infection). Cell type and time point are not known. This chain uses TRBV5-6 with TRBJ2-6; the match to TRBD1 covers 7 bases. The sample consisted of PBMCs or a T cell subset sorted from them (not recorded which). The CDR3 nucleotides are TGTGCCAGCAGCTTGGGGGGGACAGACATTTACTCTGGGGCCAACGTCCTGACTTTC. Protein: CASSLGGTDIYSGANVLTF.